This entry lists 23 T cell receptor beta chains sequenced from one sample in a study of CD8 T cells in Susac syndrome. The authors reverse transcribed roughly 0.5 to 1 ug RNA with random hexamers. TCRdb re-called the immunoSEQ multiplex PCR reads with MiXCR, one entry per CDR3 protein. The data contain 150,000 to 200,000 distinct CDR3 sequences, over 85% of them singletons. The specimen was CD4+ T cells from PBMCs. The receptor set was obtained from a human donor in good health.

The chain carries TRBV7-2 and TRBJ2-7; no clear D. The CDR3 is made up of 11 amino acids. V lost 1 base and J lost 8, with 6 bases in between. Germline CDR1 and CDR2: SGHTA and FQGNSA. The CDR3 bases are TGTGCCAGCAGCTTAGATATTAAGCAGTACTTC. Translation gives CASSLDIKQYF.

The chain joins TRBV5-1 to TRBJ2-3, with 10 bases fitting TRBD2. Germline V CDR1 and CDR2: SGHRS, YFSETQ. The CDR3 has 16 residues. With 1 base clipped from V and 5 bases from J, the junction kept 7 bases outside the gene matches. The CDR3 region has the DNA TGCGCCAGCAGCTTGTGGGTAGCGGGGGGAGGAGATACGCAGTATTTT. The encoded protein is CASSLWVAGGGDTQYF.

The chain is built from TRBV5-1 and TRBJ2-5, with no clear D. Germline lookup yields CDR1 SGHRS and CDR2 YFSETQ. This CDR3 has 15 residues. Trimming removed 0 bases at V and 2 bases at J, with 11 bases between. In DNA, the CDR3 is TGCGCCAGCAGCTTGGTTCACGAGGCGCAAGAGACCCAGTACTTC. As protein: CASSLVHEAQETQYF.

The rearrangement joins TRBV2 to TRBJ2-6; D not certain. V was clipped by 2 bases and J by 4 bases, with 6 bases between them. The CDR3 has 14 residues. Germline V gene sequence: CDR1 SNHLY, CDR2 FYNNEI. The CDR3 DNA follows: TGTGCCAGCAGTGAATGGGCAGGGGCCAACGTCCTGACTTTC. Protein: CASSEWAGANVLTF.

V usage is TRBV28 and J usage is TRBJ1-5, with 7 bases lining up with TRBD1. The CDR3 runs 17 residues. The V gene end was trimmed by 5 bases and the J gene end by 0 bases; junction bases not matched to a gene: 10. Germline assignment: CDR1 MDHEN and CDR2 SYDVKM. The CDR3 sequence: CASSPGTVDLSNQPQHF. CDR3 DNA sequence: TGTGCCAGCAGTCCCGGGACAGTGGATCTTAGCAATCAGCCCCAGCATTTT.

The chain uses TRBV2 and TRBJ2-7; D gene uncertain. Deletions cut 6 bases from V and 6 bases from J, with 18 bases between. CDR1 is SNHLY, CDR2 FYNNEI, per germline. The CDR3 consists of 14 residues. This chain's CDR3 is CASRESLLVREQYF. CDR3 nucleotide sequence: TGTGCCAGCAGAGAAAGTCTATTAGTCCGCGAGCAGTACTTC.

This clonotype appeared a single time. This chain joins TRBV5-4 and TRBJ1-2; 9 positions match TRBD1. The length of the CDR3 is 15 residues. Germline loops: CDR1 SGHNT, CDR2 YYREEE (reference sequence). V gave up 4 bases and J gave up 4 bases; unmatched junction bases: 8. The CDR3 protein is CASSTGGQGTYGYTF. The CDR3 nucleotides read TGTGCCAGCAGCACGGGAGGACAGGGGACCTATGGCTACACCTTC. Using reference TRBV5-4 and TRBJ1-2 for the parts outside the CDR3, the full variable domain is ETGVTQSPTHLIKTRGQQVTLRCSSQSGHNTVSWYQQALGQGPQFIFQYYREEENGRGNFPPRFSGLQFPNYSSELNVNALELDDSALYLCASSTGGQGTYGYTFGSGTRLTVV.

This clonotype showed up just once. The rearrangement uses TRBV9 and TRBJ1-1, with D possibly TRBD1 on 6 matching bases. The CDR3 is made up of 15 amino acids. Trimming pared 2 bases from V and 1 base from J, leaving 12 bases between. The germline V gene encodes CDR1 SGDLS and CDR2 YYNGEE. The CDR3 coding sequence is TGTGCCAGCAGCGTGGGGGGCGGAAGGAACACTGAAGCTTTCTTT. Amino acid sequence: CASSVGGGRNTEAFF. Full variable domain (rest looked up from reference TRBV9 and TRBJ1-1): DSGVTQTPKHLITATGQRVTLRCSPRSGDLSVYWYQQSLDQGLQFLIQYYNGEERAKGNILERFSAQQFPDLHSELNLSSLELGDSALYFCASSVGGGRNTEAFFGQGTRLTVV.

The chain uses TRBV5-1 and TRBJ1-6; maybe TRBD1 (5 bases). This CDR3 has 15 amino acids. Trimming cost V 4 bases and J 7 bases, with 15 bases left between them. CDR1 SGHRS and CDR2 YFSETQ come from the germline V gene. The CDR3 spells CASSLRDVGNSPLHF. The CDR3 DNA follows: TGCGCCAGCAGCCTCCGGGACGTAGGGAATTCACCCCTCCACTTT.

The rearrangement uses TRBV20-1 and TRBJ2-5, with D uncertain. V gave up 3 bases and J gave up 9 bases, with 11 bases separating them. The length of the CDR3 is 11 residues. Germline CDR1 DFQATT, CDR2 SNEGSKA (reference sequence). The CDR3: CSASSRGSQYF. The CDR3 DNA is TGCAGTGCTAGCAGTCGCGGTTCCCAGTACTTC.

The chain carries TRBV9 and TRBJ2-1; TRBD2 aligns across 10 bases. The CDR3 consists of 16 residues. The trim removed 1 base at V and 9 bases at J, leaving 10 bases unmatched. Germline loops: CDR1 SGDLS, CDR2 YYNGEE. The CDR3 bases are TGTGCCAGCAGCGTACAAAGCGGGGGGGCCTGGAGTGAGCAGTTCTTC. Its protein product is CASSVQSGGAWSEQFF.

The chain has TRBV20-1 and TRBJ1-5, with TRBD1 matching over 7 bases. V lost 3 bases and J lost 6; bases outside the gene matches: 8. The CDR3 loop spans 14 amino acids. Germline lookup yields CDR1 DFQATT and CDR2 SNEGSKA (reference sequence). The CDR3 region is CSASTTGVGQPQHF. CDR3 nucleotide sequence: TGCAGTGCTAGTACTACAGGGGTAGGTCAGCCCCAGCATTTT.

This clonotype was observed once. This sequence joins TRBV7-2 and TRBJ2-5; the match to TRBD2 covers 7 bases. The V gene end was trimmed by 2 bases and the J gene end by 5 bases; junction bases not matched to a gene: 8. The CDR3 is made up of 15 amino acids. Germline V gene sequence: CDR1 SGHTA, CDR2 FQGNSA. The CDR3 protein is CASSLNSGGSETQYF. The CDR3 DNA sequence: TGTGCCAGCAGCTTAAACTCCGGGGGGTCGGAGACCCAGTACTTC. Using reference TRBV7-2 and TRBJ2-5 for the parts outside the CDR3, the full variable domain is GAGVSQSPSNKVTEKGKDVELRCDPISGHTALYWYRQSLGQGLEFLIYFQGNSAPDKSGLPSDRFSAERTGGSVSTLTIQRTQQEDSAVYLCASSLNSGGSETQYFGPGTRLLVL.

V usage is TRBV5-4 and J usage is TRBJ2-3, with a tentative D call TRBD2 (7 bases). The V end lost 3 bases, the J end lost 0 bases, and 11 bases lay between the germline ends. CDR3 length: 15 amino acids. Germline lookup yields CDR1 SGHNT and CDR2 YYREEE (reference sequence). The CDR3 region is CASSSWGGSTDTQYF. The CDR3 DNA is TGTGCCAGCAGCTCATGGGGGGGCAGCACAGATACGCAGTATTTT.

V gene TRBV3-1 combines with J gene TRBJ1-1, with unresolved D. Germline V gene lookup returns CDR1 LGHDT and CDR2 YNNKEL (reference sequence). CDR3 length equals 14 residues. V lost 1 base, J lost 4 bases, and 10 bases lay in between. This chain's CDR3 is CASSQGIQATEAFF. For the CDR3, the DNA is TGTGCCAGCAGCCAAGGCATCCAGGCCACTGAAGCTTTCTTT.

This CDR3 is CSASEDSNQPQHF. CDR3 in DNA: TGCAGTGCTAGTGAGGATAGCAATCAGCCCCAGCATTTT. The chain combines TRBV20-1 with TRBJ1-5; D uncertain. Germline CDR1 is DFQATT and CDR2 is SNEGSKA (reference sequence). The CDR3 extends over 13 amino acids. Trimming took off 3 bases at V and 0 bases at J, with 6 bases between the two ends.

This chain uses TRBV7-2 with TRBJ2-5, with D uncertain. CDR1 SGHTA and CDR2 FQGNSA come from the germline V gene. The CDR3 is 15 residues long. V was shortened by 1 base and J by 4 bases, with 13 bases between the two germline ends. The DNA for the CDR3 is TGTGCCAGCAGCTTAGGGTGGGGTGGCGGAGAGACCCAGTACTTC. It encodes CASSLGWGGGETQYF.

The CDR3 sequence: CASMARNSGNTIYF. As DNA, the CDR3 is TGTGCCAGCATGGCTCGCAACTCTGGAAACACCATATATTTT. The chain links TRBV19 to TRBJ1-3; no clear D. Germline assignment: CDR1 LNHDA and CDR2 SQIVND (reference sequence). Trimming cost V 9 bases and J 0 bases, with 12 bases left between them. The CDR3 sequence is 14 residues long.

The chain recombines TRBV19 with TRBJ1-1, with D perhaps matching TRBD1 (6 bases). CDR1 and CDR2 from the germline V gene are LNHDA and SQIVND (reference sequence). This CDR3 is 16 amino acids long. Trimming took 1 base from V and 1 from J, leaving 13 bases between them. The CDR3 loop is CASSIARGHTNTEAFF. In DNA form, the CDR3 reads TGTGCCAGTAGTATAGCCCGGGGACACACGAACACTGAAGCTTTCTTT.

The DNA of the CDR3 is TGTGCCAGCACCTCCGACAGGGTGACCTACGAGCAGTACTTC. It translates to CASTSDRVTYEQYF. This rearrangement joins TRBV5-4 to TRBJ2-7; 7 positions agree with TRBD1. This CDR3 is 14 amino acids long. V shed 6 bases and J 2 bases; nucleotides not matched to a gene: 8. Germline V gene data show CDR1 as SGHNT and CDR2 as YYREEE (reference sequence).

The chain couples TRBV7-9 to TRBJ2-7; perhaps TRBD2 as D (6 bases). The germline V gene has CDR1 SEHNR and CDR2 FQNEAQ (reference sequence). The CDR3 covers 13 residues. The V and J ends lost 5 bases and 10 bases respectively, with 18 bases between them. The CDR3 region is CASSDDSGHHQYF. The CDR3 nucleotides are TGTGCCAGCAGCGATGACAGCGGGCACCACCAGTACTTC.

The chain recombines TRBV20-1 with TRBJ2-3; 7 nucleotides match TRBD1. This CDR3 region has 12 residues. Germline-derived CDR1 and CDR2 are DFQATT and SNEGSKA (reference sequence). V lost 5 bases and J lost 6; bases outside the gene matches: 5. CDR3 nucleotides: TGCAGTGCTCCCTACAGGGGCGATACGCAGTATTTT. Translated: CSAPYRGDTQYF.

This chain connects TRBV4-2 to TRBJ2-7, with 14 bases matching TRBD2. The CDR3 sequence is 18 residues long. Germline CDR1 is LGHNA and CDR2 is YNFKEQ. V trimming: 3 bases; J trimming: 4 bases; junction bases outside the gene matches: 11. The DNA for the CDR3 is TGTGCCAGCAGCCAGGAGACTAGCGGGGGGGCTCGGGGATACGAGCAGTACTTC. The encoded protein is CASSQETSGGARGYEQYF.